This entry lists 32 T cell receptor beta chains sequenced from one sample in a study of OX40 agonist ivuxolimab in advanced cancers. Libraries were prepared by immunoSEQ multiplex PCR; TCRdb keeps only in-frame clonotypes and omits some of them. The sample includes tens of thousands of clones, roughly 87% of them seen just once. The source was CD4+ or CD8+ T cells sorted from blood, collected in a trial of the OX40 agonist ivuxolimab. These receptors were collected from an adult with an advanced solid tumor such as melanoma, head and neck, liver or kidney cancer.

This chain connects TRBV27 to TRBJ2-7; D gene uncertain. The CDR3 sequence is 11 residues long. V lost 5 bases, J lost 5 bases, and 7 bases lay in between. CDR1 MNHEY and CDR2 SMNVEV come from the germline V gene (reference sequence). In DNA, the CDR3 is TGTGCCAGCAGTCATCTCGACGAGCAGTACTTC. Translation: CASSHLDEQYF.

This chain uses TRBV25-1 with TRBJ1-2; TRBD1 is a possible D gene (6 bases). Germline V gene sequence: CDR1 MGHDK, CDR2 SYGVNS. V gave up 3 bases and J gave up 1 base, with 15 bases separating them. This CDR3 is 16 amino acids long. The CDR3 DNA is TGTGCCAGCAGTGATCCGCGGGGGGGGCATAACTATGGCTACACCTTC. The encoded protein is CASSDPRGGHNYGYTF.

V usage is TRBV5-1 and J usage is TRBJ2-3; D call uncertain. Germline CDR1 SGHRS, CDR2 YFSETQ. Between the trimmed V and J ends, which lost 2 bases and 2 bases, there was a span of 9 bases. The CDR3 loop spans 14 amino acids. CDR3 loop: CASSLDSNTDTQYF. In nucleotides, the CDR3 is TGCGCCAGCAGCTTAGATTCCAACACAGATACGCAGTATTTT.

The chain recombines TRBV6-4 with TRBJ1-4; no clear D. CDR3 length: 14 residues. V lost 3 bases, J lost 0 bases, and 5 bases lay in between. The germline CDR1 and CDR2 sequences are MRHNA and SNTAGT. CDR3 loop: CASSEWTTNEKLFF. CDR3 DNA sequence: TGTGCCAGCAGTGAATGGACAACTAATGAAAAACTGTTTTTT.

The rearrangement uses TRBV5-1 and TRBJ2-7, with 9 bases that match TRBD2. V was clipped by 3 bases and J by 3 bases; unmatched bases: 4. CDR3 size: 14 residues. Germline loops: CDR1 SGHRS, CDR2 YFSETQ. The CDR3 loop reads CASSWGRGGYEQYF. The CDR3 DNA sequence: TGCGCCAGCAGCTGGGGGCGGGGGGGCTACGAGCAGTACTTC. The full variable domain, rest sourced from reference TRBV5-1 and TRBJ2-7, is KAGVTQTPRYLIKTRGQQVTLSCSPISGHRSVSWYQQTPGQGLQFLFEYFSETQRNKGNFPGRFSGRQFSNSRSEMNVSTLELGDSALYLCASSWGRGGYEQYFGPGTRLTVT.

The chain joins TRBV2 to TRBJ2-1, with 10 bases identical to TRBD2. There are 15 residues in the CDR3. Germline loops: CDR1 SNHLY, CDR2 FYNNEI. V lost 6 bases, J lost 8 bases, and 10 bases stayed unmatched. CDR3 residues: CASRESGGAGDEQFF. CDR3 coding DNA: TGTGCCAGCAGGGAAAGCGGGGGGGCAGGTGATGAGCAGTTCTTC.

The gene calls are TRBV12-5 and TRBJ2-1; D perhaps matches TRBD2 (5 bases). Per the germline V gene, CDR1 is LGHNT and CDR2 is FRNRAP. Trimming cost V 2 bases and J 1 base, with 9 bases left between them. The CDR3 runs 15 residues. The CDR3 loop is CASGLWAGSYNEQFF. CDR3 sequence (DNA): TGTGCTAGTGGTTTGTGGGCGGGTTCCTACAATGAGCAGTTCTTC. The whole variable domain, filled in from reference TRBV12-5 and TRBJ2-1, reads DARVTQTPRHKVTEMGQEVTMRCQPILGHNTVFWYRQTMMQGLELLAYFRNRAPLDDSGMPKDRFSAEMPDATLATLKIQPSEPRDSAVYFCASGLWAGSYNEQFFGPGTRLTVL.

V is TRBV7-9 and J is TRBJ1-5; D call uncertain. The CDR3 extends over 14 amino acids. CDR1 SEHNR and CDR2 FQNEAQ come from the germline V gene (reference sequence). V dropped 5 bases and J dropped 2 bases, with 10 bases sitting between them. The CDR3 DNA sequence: TGTGCCAGCAGCCTTAGCAGCGGCAATCAGCCCCAGCATTTT. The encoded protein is CASSLSSGNQPQHF.

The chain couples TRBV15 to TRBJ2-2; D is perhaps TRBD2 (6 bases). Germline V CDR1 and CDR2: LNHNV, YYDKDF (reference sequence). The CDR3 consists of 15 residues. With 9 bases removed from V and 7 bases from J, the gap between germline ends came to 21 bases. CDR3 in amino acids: CATTTELGGGGELFF. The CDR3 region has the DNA TGTGCCACTACCACCGAACTGGGGGGTGGCGGGGAGCTGTTTTTT.

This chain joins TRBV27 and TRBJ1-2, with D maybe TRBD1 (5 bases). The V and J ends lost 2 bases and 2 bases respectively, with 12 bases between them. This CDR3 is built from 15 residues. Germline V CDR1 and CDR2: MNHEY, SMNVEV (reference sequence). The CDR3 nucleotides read TGTGCCAGCAGTTTAGGGGACGCCAGAAACTATGGCTACACCTTC. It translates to CASSLGDARNYGYTF.

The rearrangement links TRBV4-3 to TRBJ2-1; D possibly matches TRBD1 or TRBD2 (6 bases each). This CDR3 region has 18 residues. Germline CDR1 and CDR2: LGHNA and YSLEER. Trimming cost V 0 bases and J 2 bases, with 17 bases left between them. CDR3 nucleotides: TGCGCCAGCAGCCAAGATGGGGCATCCGGGGGCCCCTACAATGAGCAGTTCTTC. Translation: CASSQDGASGGPYNEQFF.

The CDR3, as DNA: TGTGCCAGCAGCCAAGCCCCCGGGACTAGCGGGGGGGAGACCCAGTACTTC. Its protein product is CASSQAPGTSGGETQYF. The rearrangement uses TRBV4-2 and TRBJ2-5, with TRBD2 matching over 15 bases. CDR3 size: 17 residues. Germline V gene lookup returns CDR1 LGHNA and CDR2 YNFKEQ. J gave up 5 bases and V 1 base, and 5 bases lay outside the gene matches.

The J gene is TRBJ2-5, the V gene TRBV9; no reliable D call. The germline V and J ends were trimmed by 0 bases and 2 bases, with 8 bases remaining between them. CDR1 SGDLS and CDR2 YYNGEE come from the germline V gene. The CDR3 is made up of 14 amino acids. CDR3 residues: CASSVALVQETQYF. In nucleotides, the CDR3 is TGTGCCAGCAGCGTAGCTCTGGTTCAAGAGACCCAGTACTTC.

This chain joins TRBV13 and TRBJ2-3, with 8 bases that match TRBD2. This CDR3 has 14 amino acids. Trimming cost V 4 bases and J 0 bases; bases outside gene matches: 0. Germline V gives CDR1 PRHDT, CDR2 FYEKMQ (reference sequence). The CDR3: CASSWTSSTDTQYF. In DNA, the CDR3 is TGTGCCAGCAGCTGGACTAGCAGCACAGATACGCAGTATTTT. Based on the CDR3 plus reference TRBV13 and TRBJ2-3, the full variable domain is AAGVIQSPRHLIKEKRETATLKCYPIPRHDTVYWYQQGPGQDPQFLISFYEKMQSDKGSIPDRFSAQQFSDYHSELNMSSLELGDSALYFCASSWTSSTDTQYFGPGTRLTVL.

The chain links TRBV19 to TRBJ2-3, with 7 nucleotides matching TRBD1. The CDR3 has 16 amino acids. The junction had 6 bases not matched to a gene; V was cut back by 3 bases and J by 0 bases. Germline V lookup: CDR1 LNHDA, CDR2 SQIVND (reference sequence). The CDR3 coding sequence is TGTGCCAGTAGTATGGGGGACAGAGGTAGCACAGATACGCAGTATTTT. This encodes CASSMGDRGSTDTQYF.

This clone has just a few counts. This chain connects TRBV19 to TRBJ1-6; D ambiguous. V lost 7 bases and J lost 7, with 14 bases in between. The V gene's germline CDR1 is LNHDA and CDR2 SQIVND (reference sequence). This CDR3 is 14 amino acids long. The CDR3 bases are TGTGCCAGTAATGAGGACGTGGGGAATTCACCCCTCCACTTT. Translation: CASNEDVGNSPLHF.

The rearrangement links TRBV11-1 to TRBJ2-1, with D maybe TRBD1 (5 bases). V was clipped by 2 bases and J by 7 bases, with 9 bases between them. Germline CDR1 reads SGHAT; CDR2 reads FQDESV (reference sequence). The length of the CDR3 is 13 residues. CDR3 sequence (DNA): TGTGCCAGCAGCTTATTTTCAGGGAATGAGCAGTTCTTC. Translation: CASSLFSGNEQFF.

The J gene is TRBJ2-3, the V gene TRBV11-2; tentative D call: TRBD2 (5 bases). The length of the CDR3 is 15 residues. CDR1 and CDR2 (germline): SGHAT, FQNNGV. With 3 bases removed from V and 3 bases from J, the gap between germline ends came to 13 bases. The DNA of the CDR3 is TGTGCCAGCAGCTTCCTCAGGACTGCAACAGATACGCAGTATTTT. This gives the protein CASSFLRTATDTQYF.

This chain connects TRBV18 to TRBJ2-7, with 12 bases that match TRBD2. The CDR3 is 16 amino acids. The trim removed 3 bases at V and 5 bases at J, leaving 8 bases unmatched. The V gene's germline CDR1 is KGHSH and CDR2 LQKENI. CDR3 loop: CASSPRPLAGGDEQYF. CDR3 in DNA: TGTGCCAGCTCACCCAGACCACTAGCGGGGGGCGACGAGCAGTACTTC.

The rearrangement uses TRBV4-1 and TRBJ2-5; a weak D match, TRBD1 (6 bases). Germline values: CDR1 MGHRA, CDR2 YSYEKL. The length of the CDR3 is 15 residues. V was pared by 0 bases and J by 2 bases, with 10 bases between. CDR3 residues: CASSQDVTGQETQYF. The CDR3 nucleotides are TGCGCCAGCAGCCAAGATGTAACAGGGCAAGAGACCCAGTACTTC.

CDR3 nucleotide sequence: TGTGCCAGCAGTTACGCCAGTCTGAATTCACCCCTCCACTTT. This codes for CASSYASLNSPLHF. The chain combines TRBV6-6 with TRBJ1-6; no clear D. The CDR3 contains 14 residues. V was cut by 2 bases and J by 7 bases, with 9 bases left in between. CDR1 is MNHNY and CDR2 is SVGAGI in the germline V gene (reference sequence).

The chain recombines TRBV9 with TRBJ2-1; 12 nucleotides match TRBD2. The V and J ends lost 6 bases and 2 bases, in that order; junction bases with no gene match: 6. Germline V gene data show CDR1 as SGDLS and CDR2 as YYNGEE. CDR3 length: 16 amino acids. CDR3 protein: CASTPGLAGTYNEQFF. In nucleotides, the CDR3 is TGTGCCAGCACCCCGGGACTAGCGGGTACCTACAATGAGCAGTTCTTC.

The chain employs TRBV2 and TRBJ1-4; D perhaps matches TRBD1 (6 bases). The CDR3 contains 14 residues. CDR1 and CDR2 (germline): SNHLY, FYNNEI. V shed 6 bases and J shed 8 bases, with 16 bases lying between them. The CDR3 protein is CASRSQGLGEKLFF. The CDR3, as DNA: TGTGCCAGCAGGTCACAGGGATTAGGCGAAAAACTGTTTTTT.

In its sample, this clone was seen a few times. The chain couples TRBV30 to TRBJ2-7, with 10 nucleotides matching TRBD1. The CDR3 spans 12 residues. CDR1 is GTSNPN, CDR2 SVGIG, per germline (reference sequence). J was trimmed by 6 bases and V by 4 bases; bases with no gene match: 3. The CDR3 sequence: CAWNDRGLEQYF. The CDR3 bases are TGTGCCTGGAACGACAGGGGGCTCGAGCAGTACTTC.

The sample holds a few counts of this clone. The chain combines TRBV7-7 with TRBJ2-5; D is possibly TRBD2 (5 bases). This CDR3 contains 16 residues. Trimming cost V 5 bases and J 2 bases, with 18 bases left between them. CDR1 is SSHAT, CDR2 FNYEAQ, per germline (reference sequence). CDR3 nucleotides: TGTGCCAGCAGCCCCGGACTGGATACGACACAAGAGACCCAGTACTTC. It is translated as CASSPGLDTTQETQYF.

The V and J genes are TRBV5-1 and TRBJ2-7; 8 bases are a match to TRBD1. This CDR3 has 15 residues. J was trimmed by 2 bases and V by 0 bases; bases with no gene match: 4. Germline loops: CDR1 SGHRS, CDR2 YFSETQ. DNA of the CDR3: TGCGCCAGCAGCTTGGGCAGGGGGCCTCCCTACGAGCAGTACTTC. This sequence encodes CASSLGRGPPYEQYF.

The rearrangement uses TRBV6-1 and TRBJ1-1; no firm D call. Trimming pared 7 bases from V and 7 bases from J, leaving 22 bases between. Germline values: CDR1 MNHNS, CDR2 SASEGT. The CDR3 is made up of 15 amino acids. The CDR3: CASILEYGRTLEAFF. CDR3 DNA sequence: TGTGCCAGCATTCTCGAGTACGGCCGAACACTTGAAGCTTTCTTT.

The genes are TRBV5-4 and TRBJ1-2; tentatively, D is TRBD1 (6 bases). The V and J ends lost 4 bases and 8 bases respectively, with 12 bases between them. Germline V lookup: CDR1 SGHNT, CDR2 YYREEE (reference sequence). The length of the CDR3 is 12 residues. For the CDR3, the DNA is TGTGCCAGCAGCCTCAGGGGAGACGGCTACACCTTC. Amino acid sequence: CASSLRGDGYTF.

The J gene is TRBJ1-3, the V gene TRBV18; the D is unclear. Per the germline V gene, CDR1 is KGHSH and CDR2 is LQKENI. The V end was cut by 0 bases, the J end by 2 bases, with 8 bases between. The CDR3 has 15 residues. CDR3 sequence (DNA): TGTGCCAGCTCACCACCGTCGCAAACTGGAAACACCATATATTTT. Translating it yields CASSPPSQTGNTIYF.

Here the CDR3 reads CASSLVGLAGGRGNIQYF. In nucleotides, the CDR3 is TGCGCCAGCAGCTTGGTGGGACTAGCGGGGGGACGAGGGAACATTCAGTACTTC. The rearrangement uses TRBV5-1 and TRBJ2-4, with TRBD2 identical over 15 bases. The CDR3 totals 18 residues. V lost 0 bases to trimming and J lost 7 bases; unmatched junction nucleotides: 8. Germline V lookup: CDR1 SGHRS, CDR2 YFSETQ.

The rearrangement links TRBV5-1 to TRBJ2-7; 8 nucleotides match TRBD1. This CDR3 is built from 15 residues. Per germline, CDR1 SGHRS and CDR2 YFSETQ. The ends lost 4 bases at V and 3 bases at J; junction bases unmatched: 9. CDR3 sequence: CASSTGQGTYYEQYF. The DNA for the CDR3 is TGCGCCAGCAGCACAGGACAGGGAACCTACTACGAGCAGTACTTC.

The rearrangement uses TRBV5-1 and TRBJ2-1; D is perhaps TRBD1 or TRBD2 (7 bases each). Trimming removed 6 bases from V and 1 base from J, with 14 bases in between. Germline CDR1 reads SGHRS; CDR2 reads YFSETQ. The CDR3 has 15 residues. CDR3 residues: CASTPGGVSYNEQFF. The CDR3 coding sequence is TGCGCCAGCACCCCAGGGGGGGTGTCCTACAATGAGCAGTTCTTC.